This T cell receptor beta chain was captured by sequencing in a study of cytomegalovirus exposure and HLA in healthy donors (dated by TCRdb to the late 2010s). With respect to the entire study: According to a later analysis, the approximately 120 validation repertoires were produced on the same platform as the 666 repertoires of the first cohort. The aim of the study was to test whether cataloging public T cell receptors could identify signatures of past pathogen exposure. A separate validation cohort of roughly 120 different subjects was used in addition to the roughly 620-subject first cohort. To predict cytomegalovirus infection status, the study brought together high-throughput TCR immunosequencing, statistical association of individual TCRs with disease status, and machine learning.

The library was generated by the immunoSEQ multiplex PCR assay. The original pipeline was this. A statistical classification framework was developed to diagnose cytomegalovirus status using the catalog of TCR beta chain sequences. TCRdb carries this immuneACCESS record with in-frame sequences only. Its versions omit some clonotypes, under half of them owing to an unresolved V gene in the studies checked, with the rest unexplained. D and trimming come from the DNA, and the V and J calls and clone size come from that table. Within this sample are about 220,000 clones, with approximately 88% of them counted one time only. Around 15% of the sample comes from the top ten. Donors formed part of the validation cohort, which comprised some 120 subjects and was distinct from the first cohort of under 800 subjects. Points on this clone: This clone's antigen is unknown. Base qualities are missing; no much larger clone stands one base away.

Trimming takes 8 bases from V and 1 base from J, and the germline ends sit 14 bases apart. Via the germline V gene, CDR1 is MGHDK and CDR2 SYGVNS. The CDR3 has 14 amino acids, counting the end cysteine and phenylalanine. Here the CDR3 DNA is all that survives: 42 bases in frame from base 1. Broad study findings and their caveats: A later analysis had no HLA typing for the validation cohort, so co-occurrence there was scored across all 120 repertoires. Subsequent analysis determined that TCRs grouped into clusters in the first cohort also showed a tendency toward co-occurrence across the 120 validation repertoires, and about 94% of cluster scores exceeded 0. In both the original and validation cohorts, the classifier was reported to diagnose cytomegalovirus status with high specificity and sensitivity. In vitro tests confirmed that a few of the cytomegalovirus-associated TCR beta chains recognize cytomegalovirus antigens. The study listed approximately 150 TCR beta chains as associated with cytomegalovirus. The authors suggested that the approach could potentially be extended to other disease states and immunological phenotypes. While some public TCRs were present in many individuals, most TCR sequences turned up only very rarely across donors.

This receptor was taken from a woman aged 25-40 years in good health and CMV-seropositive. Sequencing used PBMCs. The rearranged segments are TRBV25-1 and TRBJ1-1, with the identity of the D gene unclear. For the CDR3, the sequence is CASESEVGNTEAFF. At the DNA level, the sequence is TGTGCCAGCGAAAGCGAGGTGGGGAACACTGAAGCTTTCTTT.